Sequencing of this T cell receptor beta chain was carried out in a study of CD8 T cells in ankylosing spondylitis. Study-wide points: Ankylosing spondylitis blood appeared to carry a characteristic TCR beta motif of roughly 8 highly homologous variants.

One entry per CDR3 protein results from TCRdb running MiXCR on the 5' RACE reads. The profile shows about 340,000 distinct CDR3 sequences, 6.5% to 10% of them singletons. J lost 6 bases, V lost 8 bases, and 11 bases had no gene match. The CDR3 runs 15 residues. Germline V gene lookup returns CDR1 SNHLY and CDR2 FYNNEI. Points on this clonotype: The target antigen is unknown.

This chain uses TRBV2 with TRBJ2-2; 8 bases fit TRBD1. Specimen: blood, either unsorted or a sorted T cell fraction (not recorded which). This sequence was found in a male donor with ankylosing spondylitis. The CDR3 DNA sequence: TGTGCCAGCGCTCCCGGGGACAGGTTCTCCGGGGAGCTGTTTTTT. Amino acids: CASAPGDRFSGELFF.